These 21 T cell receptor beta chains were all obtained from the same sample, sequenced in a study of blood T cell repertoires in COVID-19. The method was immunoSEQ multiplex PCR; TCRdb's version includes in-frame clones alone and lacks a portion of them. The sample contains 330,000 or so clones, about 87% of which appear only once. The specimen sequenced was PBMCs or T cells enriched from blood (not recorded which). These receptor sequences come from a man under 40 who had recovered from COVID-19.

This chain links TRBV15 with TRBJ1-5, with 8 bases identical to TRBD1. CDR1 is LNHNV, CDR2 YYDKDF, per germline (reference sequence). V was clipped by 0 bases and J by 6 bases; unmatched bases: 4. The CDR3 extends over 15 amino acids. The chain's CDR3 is CATSREQGGFQPQHF. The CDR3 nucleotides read TGTGCCACCAGCAGAGAACAGGGGGGATTTCAGCCCCAGCATTTT.

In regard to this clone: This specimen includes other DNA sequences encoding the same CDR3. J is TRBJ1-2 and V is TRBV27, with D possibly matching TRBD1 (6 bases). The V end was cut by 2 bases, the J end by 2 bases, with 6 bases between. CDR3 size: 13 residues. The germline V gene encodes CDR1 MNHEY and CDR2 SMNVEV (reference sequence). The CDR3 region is CASSLGGNYGYTF. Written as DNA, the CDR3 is TGTGCCAGCAGTTTAGGGGGCAACTATGGCTACACCTTC.

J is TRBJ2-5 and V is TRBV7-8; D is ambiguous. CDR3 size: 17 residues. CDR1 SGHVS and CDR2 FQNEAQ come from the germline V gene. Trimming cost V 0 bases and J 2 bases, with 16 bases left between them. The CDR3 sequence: CASSLAPRPLKQETQYF. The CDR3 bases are TGTGCCAGCAGCTTAGCGCCTAGGCCCTTAAAACAAGAGACCCAGTACTTC.

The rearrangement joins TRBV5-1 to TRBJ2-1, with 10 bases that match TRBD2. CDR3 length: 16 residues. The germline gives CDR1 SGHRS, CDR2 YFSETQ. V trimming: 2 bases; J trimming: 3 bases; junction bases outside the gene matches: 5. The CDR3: CASSFRASGGYNEQFF. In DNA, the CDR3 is TGCGCCAGCAGCTTTAGGGCTAGCGGGGGCTACAATGAGCAGTTCTTC.

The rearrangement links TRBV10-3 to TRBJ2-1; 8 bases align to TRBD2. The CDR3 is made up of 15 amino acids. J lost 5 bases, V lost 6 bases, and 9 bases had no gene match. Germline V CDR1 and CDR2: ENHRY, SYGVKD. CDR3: CAIRPEAGAHNEQFF. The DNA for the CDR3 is TGTGCCATCAGACCAGAAGCGGGGGCCCACAATGAGCAGTTCTTC.

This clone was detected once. DNA for the CDR3: TGTGCCAGCAGTCTCACAGGGGGACAAGAGACCCAGTACTTC. Translating gives CASSLTGGQETQYF. The genes are TRBV28 and TRBJ2-5; 8 bases align to TRBD1. The CDR3 contains 14 residues. V lost 5 bases, J lost 2 bases, and 4 bases stayed unmatched. CDR1 is MDHEN, CDR2 SYDVKM, per germline.

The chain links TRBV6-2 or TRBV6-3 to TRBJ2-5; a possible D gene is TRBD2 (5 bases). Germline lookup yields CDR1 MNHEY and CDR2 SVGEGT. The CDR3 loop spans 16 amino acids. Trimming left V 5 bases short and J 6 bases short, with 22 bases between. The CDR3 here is CASSHGSFAAGQTQYF. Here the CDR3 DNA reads TGTGCCAGCAGTCATGGGTCCTTCGCGGCGGGTCAGACCCAGTACTTC.

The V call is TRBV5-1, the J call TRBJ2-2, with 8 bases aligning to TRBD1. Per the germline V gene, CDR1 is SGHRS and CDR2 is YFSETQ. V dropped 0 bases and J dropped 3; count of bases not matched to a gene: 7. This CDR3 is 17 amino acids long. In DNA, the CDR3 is TGCGCCAGCAGCTTGGGCAGGGGGCTAAGAGACACCGGGGAGCTGTTTTTT. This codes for CASSLGRGLRDTGELFF.

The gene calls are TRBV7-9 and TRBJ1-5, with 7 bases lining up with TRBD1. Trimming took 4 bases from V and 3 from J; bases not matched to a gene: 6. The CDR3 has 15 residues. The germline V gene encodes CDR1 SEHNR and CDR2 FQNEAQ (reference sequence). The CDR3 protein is CASSYRDRHNQPQHF. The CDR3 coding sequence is TGTGCCAGCAGCTACCGGGACAGACACAATCAGCCCCAGCATTTT. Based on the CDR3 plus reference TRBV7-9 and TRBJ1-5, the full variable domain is DTGVSQNPRHKITKRGQNVTFRCDPISEHNRLYWYRQTLGQGPEFLTYFQNEAQLEKSRLLSDRFSAERPKGSFSTLEIQRTEQGDSAMYLCASSYRDRHNQPQHFGDGTRLSIL.

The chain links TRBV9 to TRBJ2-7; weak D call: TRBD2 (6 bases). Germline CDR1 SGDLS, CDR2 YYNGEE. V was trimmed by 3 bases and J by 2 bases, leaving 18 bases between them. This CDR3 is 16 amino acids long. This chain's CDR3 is CASSDHPRGTTYEQYF. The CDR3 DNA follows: TGTGCCAGCAGCGACCACCCTCGGGGGACCACCTACGAGCAGTACTTC.

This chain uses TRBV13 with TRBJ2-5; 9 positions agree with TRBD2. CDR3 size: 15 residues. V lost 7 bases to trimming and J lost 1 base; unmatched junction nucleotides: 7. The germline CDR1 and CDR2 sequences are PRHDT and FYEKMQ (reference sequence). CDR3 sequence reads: CASTPRGGVQETQYF. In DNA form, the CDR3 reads TGTGCCAGCACCCCCCGCGGGGGGGTCCAAGAGACCCAGTACTTC.

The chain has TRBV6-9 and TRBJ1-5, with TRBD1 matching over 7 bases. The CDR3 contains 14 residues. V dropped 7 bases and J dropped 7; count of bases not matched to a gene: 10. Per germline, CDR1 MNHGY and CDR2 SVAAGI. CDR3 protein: CASNGLRGHQPQHF. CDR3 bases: TGTGCCAGCAACGGTTTGAGGGGGCACCAGCCCCAGCATTTT.

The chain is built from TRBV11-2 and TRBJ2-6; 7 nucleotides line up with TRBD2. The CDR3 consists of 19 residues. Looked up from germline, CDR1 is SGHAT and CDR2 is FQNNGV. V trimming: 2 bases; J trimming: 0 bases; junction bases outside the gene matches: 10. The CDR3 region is CASSLLGGGPISGANVLTF. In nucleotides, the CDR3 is TGTGCCAGCAGCTTATTGGGGGGAGGGCCGATCTCTGGGGCCAACGTCCTGACTTTC.

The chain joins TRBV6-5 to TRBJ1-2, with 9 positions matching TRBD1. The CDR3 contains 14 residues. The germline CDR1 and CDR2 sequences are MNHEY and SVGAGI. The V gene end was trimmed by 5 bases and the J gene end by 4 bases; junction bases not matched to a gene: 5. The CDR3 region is CASSPGDRAYGYTF. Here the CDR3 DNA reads TGTGCCAGCAGTCCTGGGGACAGGGCCTATGGCTACACCTTC.

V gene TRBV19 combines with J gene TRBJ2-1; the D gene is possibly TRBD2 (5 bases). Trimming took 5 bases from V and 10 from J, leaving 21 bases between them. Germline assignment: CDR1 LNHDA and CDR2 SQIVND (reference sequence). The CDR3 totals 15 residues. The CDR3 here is CASSPPGRRQSEQFF. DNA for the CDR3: TGTGCCAGTAGTCCCCCGGGGAGAAGACAATCGGAGCAGTTCTTC.

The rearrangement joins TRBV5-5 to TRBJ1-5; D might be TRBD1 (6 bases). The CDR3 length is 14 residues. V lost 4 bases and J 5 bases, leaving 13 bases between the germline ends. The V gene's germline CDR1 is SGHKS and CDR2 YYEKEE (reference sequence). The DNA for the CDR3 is TGTGCCAGCAGCACCGGGACACTTGATCAGCCCCAGCATTTT. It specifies CASSTGTLDQPQHF.

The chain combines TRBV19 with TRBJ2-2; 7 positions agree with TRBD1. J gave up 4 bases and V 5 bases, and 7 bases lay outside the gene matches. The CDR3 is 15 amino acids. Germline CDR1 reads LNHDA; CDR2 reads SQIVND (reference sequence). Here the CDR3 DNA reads TGTGCCAGTAGTCTATGGGACAGTCTCACCGGGGAGCTGTTTTTT. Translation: CASSLWDSLTGELFF.

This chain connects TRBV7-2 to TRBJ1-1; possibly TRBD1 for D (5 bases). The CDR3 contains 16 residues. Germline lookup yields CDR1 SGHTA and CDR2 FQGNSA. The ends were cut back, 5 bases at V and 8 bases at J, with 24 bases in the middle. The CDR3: CASSRSTYPRAVEAFF. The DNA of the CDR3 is TGTGCCAGCAGCCGGAGCACGTACCCCAGGGCTGTGGAAGCTTTCTTT.

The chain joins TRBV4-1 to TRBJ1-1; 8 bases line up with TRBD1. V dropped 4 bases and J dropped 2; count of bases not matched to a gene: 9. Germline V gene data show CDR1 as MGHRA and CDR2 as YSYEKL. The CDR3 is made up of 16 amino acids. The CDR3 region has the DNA TGCGCCAGCAGCCCAAACCCGGGACAGGTAAACACTGAAGCTTTCTTT. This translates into CASSPNPGQVNTEAFF.

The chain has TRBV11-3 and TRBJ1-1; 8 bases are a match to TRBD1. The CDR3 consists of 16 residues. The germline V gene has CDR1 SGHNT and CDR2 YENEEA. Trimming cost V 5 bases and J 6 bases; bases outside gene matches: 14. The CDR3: CASSRAGQGRLSEAFF. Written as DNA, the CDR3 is TGTGCCAGCAGCAGAGCAGGACAGGGTCGGTTGTCTGAAGCTTTCTTT.

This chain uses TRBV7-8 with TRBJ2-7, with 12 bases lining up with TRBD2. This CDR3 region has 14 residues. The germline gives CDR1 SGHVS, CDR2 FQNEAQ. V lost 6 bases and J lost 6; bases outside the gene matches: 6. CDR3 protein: CASRPSGGAGEQYF. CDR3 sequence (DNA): TGTGCCAGCAGACCTAGCGGGGGGGCTGGCGAGCAGTACTTC. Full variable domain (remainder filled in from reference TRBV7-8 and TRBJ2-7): GAGVSQSPRYKVAKRGQDVALRCDPISGHVSLFWYQQALGQGPEFLTYFQNEAQLDKSGLPSDRFFAERPEGSVSTLKIQRTQQEDSAVYLCASRPSGGAGEQYFGPGTRLTVT.